This paragraph covers one TCR beta chain sequence. The antigen is undetermined. The record originates from a study of T cell responses to AZD1222 COVID-19 vaccine. Here immunoSEQ multiplex PCR was the method, and the copy in TCRdb shows in-frame clones only, minus some. Of 150,000 to 200,000 clones in the sample, around 92% were seen once. This CDR3 has 16 residues. Germline V gene data show CDR1 as LNHDA and CDR2 as SQIVND (reference sequence). Unmatched junction bases numbered 10, after V lost 6 bases and J lost 2 bases. Overall study findings and caveats: Vaccine-related CD4 TCRs covered spike, predominating at 160-218 and 743-854.

The sample consisted of peripheral blood, taken 28 days after the second AZD1222 dose. The V gene is TRBV19, the J gene TRBJ1-3; 7 bases match TRBD1. This TCR came from an adult who received the AZD1222 COVID-19 vaccine. For the CDR3, the DNA is TGTGCCAGTAGCCGACAGGGTTCAAGCGCTGGAAACACCATATATTTT. Amino acids: CASSRQGSSAGNTIYF.